These 18 T cell receptor beta chains were sequenced from one sample in a study of T cells and Merkel cell carcinoma outcomes. The protocol was immunoSEQ multiplex PCR, while the TCRdb copy is restricted to in-frame clones and leaves out a portion. In the table there are approximately 2,100 clones, around 92% of which are singletons. The sequenced sample consisted of tumor tissue from Merkel cell carcinoma. All receptors derive from a human donor with Merkel cell carcinoma.

The V and J genes are TRBV19 and TRBJ1-5, with 8 positions matching TRBD1. Germline loops: CDR1 LNHDA, CDR2 SQIVND (reference sequence). The ends lost 6 bases at V and 2 bases at J; junction bases unmatched: 6. CDR3 length equals 15 residues. For the CDR3, the DNA is TGTGCCAGTAGATTAGACAGGGGCGGCAATCAGCCCCAGCATTTT. Protein product: CASRLDRGGNQPQHF.

This clone was counted a single time. The V call is TRBV18, the J call TRBJ2-7; 9 bases agree with TRBD1. Trimming cost V 2 bases and J 1 base; bases outside gene matches: 0. The CDR3 covers 14 residues. The germline V gene has CDR1 KGHSH and CDR2 LQKENI. The CDR3, as DNA: TGTGCCAGCTCACCAGGGACAGGGTCCTACGAGCAGTACTTC. As protein: CASSPGTGSYEQYF.

V and J are TRBV2 and TRBJ1-5; 7 positions match TRBD1. This CDR3 contains 15 residues. Trimming at V came to 8 bases and at J to 5 bases, leaving 12 bases not matched to a gene. The germline V gene has CDR1 SNHLY and CDR2 FYNNEI. The CDR3 nucleotides are TGTGCCAGCCGAAGTGGACAGGCCCGCGATCAGCCCCAGCATTTT. Translated, it gives CASRSGQARDQPQHF. The entire variable domain, with the rest obtained from reference TRBV2 and TRBJ1-5, is as follows: EPEVTQTPSHQVTQMGQEVILRCVPISNHLYFYWYRQILGQKVEFLVSFYNNEISEKSEIFDDQFSVERPDGSNFTLKIRSTKLEDSAMYFCASRSGQARDQPQHFGDGTRLSIL.

This chain joins TRBV30 and TRBJ2-1, with a tentative D call TRBD2 (5 bases). This CDR3 spans 12 amino acids. Germline loops: CDR1 GTSNPN, CDR2 SVGIG (reference sequence). V dropped 0 bases and J dropped 8 bases, with 8 bases sitting between them. The CDR3 DNA reads TGTGCCTGGAGTGTCGACTATTATGAGCAGTTCTTC. As protein: CAWSVDYYEQFF.

The V call is TRBV25-1, the J call TRBJ2-5; 9 bases are a match to TRBD1. The germline gives CDR1 MGHDK, CDR2 SYGVNS. CDR3 length equals 14 residues. V trimming: 6 bases; J trimming: 4 bases; junction bases outside the gene matches: 6. CDR3 residues: CASSRDRVGETQYF. The CDR3 nucleotides are TGTGCCAGCAGCCGGGACAGGGTGGGAGAGACCCAGTACTTC.

The V and J genes are TRBV4-2 and TRBJ1-5; TRBD1 matches at 10 bases. This CDR3 has 17 residues. V trimming: 1 base; J trimming: 4 bases; junction bases outside the gene matches: 7. CDR1 is LGHNA, CDR2 YNFKEQ, per germline. In DNA form, the CDR3 reads TGTGCCAGCAGCCAAGCCCAGGGACAGGGGAGAAATCAGCCCCAGCATTTT. It yields the protein CASSQAQGQGRNQPQHF.

J is TRBJ2-1 and V is TRBV7-3; 11 bases are shared with TRBD2. This CDR3 contains 17 residues. The V gene end was trimmed by 5 bases and the J gene end by 2 bases; junction bases not matched to a gene: 8. The germline V gene encodes CDR1 SGHTA and CDR2 FQGTGA. The CDR3 is CASSPTGTSGAYNEQFF. In DNA form, the CDR3 reads TGTGCCAGCAGCCCAACCGGGACTAGCGGAGCCTACAATGAGCAGTTCTTC.

In regard to this clone: Distinct nucleotide sequences in the sample also encode this CDR3. V is TRBV27 and J is TRBJ1-5; D may be TRBD1 (5 bases). The V end was cut by 0 bases, the J end by 4 bases, with 7 bases between. The CDR3 sequence is 14 residues long. Germline assignment: CDR1 MNHEY and CDR2 SMNVEV (reference sequence). CDR3 coding DNA: TGTGCCAGCAGTTTATCTGGGGGGAATCAGCCCCAGCATTTT. Its protein product is CASSLSGGNQPQHF.

This clone was observed a few times. The rearrangement links TRBV4-1 to TRBJ1-3, with no clear D. Germline V gene sequence: CDR1 MGHRA, CDR2 YSYEKL. Trimming cost V 0 bases and J 0 bases, with 6 bases left between them. CDR3 length equals 15 residues. The CDR3 protein is CASSQEIGSGNTIYF. CDR3 sequence (DNA): TGCGCCAGCAGCCAAGAGATAGGCTCTGGAAACACCATATATTTT.

This chain connects TRBV29-1 to TRBJ1-1, with 9 positions matching TRBD1. The V and J ends lost 7 bases and 1 base, in that order; junction bases with no gene match: 4. Germline assignment: CDR1 SQVTM and CDR2 ANQGSEA. The CDR3 totals 13 residues. The CDR3 loop reads CSAPDRGNTEAFF. The DNA of the CDR3 is TGCAGCGCCCCGGACAGGGGGAACACTGAAGCTTTCTTT.

J is TRBJ1-3 and V is TRBV5-1, with D unclear. This CDR3 comprises 16 residues. Looked up from germline, CDR1 is SGHRS and CDR2 is YFSETQ. The germline V and J ends were trimmed by 2 bases and 0 bases, with 12 bases remaining between them. The CDR3 loop is CASSFLPRNSGNTIYF. The CDR3 nucleotides read TGCGCCAGCAGCTTTCTACCCAGAAACTCTGGAAACACCATATATTTT.

This clone was counted once. The chain recombines TRBV29-1 with TRBJ2-2; TRBD2 agrees at 9 bases. Germline CDR1 SQVTM, CDR2 ANQGSEA. CDR3 length: 12 residues. V trimming: 7 bases; J trimming: 6 bases; junction bases outside the gene matches: 3. The CDR3, as DNA: TGCAGCGCATTAGCGGGAGCCGGGGAGCTGTTTTTT. It specifies CSALAGAGELFF.

J is TRBJ2-7 and V is TRBV27; D possibly matches TRBD1 or TRBD2 (5 bases each). This CDR3 has 14 residues. V shed 5 bases and J shed 2 bases, with 13 bases lying between them. Germline V gene lookup returns CDR1 MNHEY and CDR2 SMNVEV (reference sequence). The chain's CDR3 is CASSTGTRAYEQYF. DNA for the CDR3: TGTGCCAGCAGTACCGGGACGCGGGCCTACGAGCAGTACTTC.

V usage is TRBV5-4 and J usage is TRBJ2-5, with 9 bases identical to TRBD1. J lost 5 bases, V lost 6 bases, and 11 bases had no gene match. The CDR3 is made up of 15 amino acids. CDR1 and CDR2 (germline): SGHNT, YYREEE (reference sequence). CDR3 residues: CASMRGGTGTETQYF. The CDR3 nucleotides read TGTGCCAGCATGAGAGGTGGGACAGGGACTGAGACCCAGTACTTC.

The J gene is TRBJ2-7, the V gene TRBV19, with a possible D match to TRBD2 (5 bases). V was cut by 4 bases and J by 3 bases, with 13 bases left in between. Germline lookup yields CDR1 LNHDA and CDR2 SQIVND (reference sequence). This CDR3 region has 14 residues. The CDR3: CASSRGQKGYEQYF. For the CDR3, the DNA is TGTGCCAGTAGTAGAGGGCAAAAGGGCTACGAGCAGTACTTC.

The chain joins TRBV7-9 to TRBJ1-2; TRBD1 agrees at 10 bases. The V gene's germline CDR1 is SEHNR and CDR2 FQNEAQ (reference sequence). J lost 7 bases, V lost 5 bases, and 4 bases had no gene match. CDR3 length equals 13 residues. For the CDR3, the DNA is TGTGCCAGCAGCCGGACAGGGGGGATTGGCTACACCTTC. Amino acids: CASSRTGGIGYTF.

The chain is built from TRBV7-8 and TRBJ2-3; TRBD2 agrees at 11 bases. The CDR3 length is 15 residues. Germline assignment: CDR1 SGHVS and CDR2 FQNEAQ. The J segment lost 3 bases and the V segment lost 5 bases, leaving 4 bases of the junction unmatched. CDR3 protein: CASSPTSGTTDTQYF. CDR3 bases: TGTGCCAGCAGCCCGACTAGCGGGACTACAGATACGCAGTATTTT.

The V call is TRBV11-1, the J call TRBJ2-3, with 9 bases fitting TRBD2. J was trimmed by 0 bases and V by 1 base; bases with no gene match: 8. Germline CDR1 is SGHAT and CDR2 is FQDESV (reference sequence). The CDR3 length is 18 residues. The CDR3 reads CASSLGSASGISTDTQYF. In DNA, the CDR3 is TGTGCCAGCAGCTTAGGGTCGGCTAGCGGGATTAGCACAGATACGCAGTATTTT. The entire variable domain, with the rest obtained from reference TRBV11-1 and TRBJ2-3, is as follows: EAEVAQSPRYKITEKSQAVAFWCDPISGHATLYWYRQILGQGPELLVQFQDESVVDDSQLPKDRFSAERLKGVDSTLKIQPAELGDSAMYLCASSLGSASGISTDTQYFGPGTRLTVL.